What follows describes a single T cell receptor beta chain. The source of the sample is a study of T cell changes during pregnancy in multiple sclerosis. Only in-frame clones appear in the TCRdb table, and some are missing; sequencing was by immunoSEQ multiplex PCR. This table has 47,000 or so clones, around 94% appearing once. V trimming: 1 base; J trimming: 9 bases; junction bases outside the gene matches: 10. The CDR3 contains 16 residues. The germline V gene encodes CDR1 LGHNA and CDR2 YNFKEQ. The TCR was taken from a female donor with multiple sclerosis, enrolled in a pregnancy study. The specimen was CD4+ T cells from peripheral blood mononuclear cells, collected in the first trimester of pregnancy. V usage is TRBV4-2 and J usage is TRBJ1-4, with 8 bases identical to TRBD1. The CDR3 spells CASSQAPDRATKKLFF. In nucleotides, the CDR3 is TGTGCCAGCAGCCAAGCACCGGACAGGGCGACTAAAAAACTGTTTTTT.